This T cell receptor (beta chain) was captured in a study of blood T cell repertoires in COVID-19. Study-wide context: Acute and convalescent COVID-19 samples came from the United States, Italy and Spain.

V lost 1 base and J lost 3; bases outside the gene matches: 6. The CDR3 has 16 amino acids. CDR1 is MDHEN, CDR2 SYDVKM, per germline. Per the original methods: Amplification of reference gene primers was used by the study to estimate nucleated cell counts. Clones were sequenced by immunoSEQ multiplex PCR, and TCRdb holds only the in-frame ones, with some missing. D and trimming come from the DNA, and the V and J calls and clone size come from that table. The sample shows approximately 270,000 clones, approximately 83% of them seen only once. The chain uses TRBV28 and TRBJ2-7; 10 bases fit TRBD1. Sequenced sample: peripheral blood. The sequence derives from a man older than 75 with acute or convalescent COVID-19. The CDR3 coding sequence is TGTGCCAGCAGTTTATCCCCGACAGGGGGCGGCTACGAGCAGTACTTC. It translates to CASSLSPTGGGYEQYF.